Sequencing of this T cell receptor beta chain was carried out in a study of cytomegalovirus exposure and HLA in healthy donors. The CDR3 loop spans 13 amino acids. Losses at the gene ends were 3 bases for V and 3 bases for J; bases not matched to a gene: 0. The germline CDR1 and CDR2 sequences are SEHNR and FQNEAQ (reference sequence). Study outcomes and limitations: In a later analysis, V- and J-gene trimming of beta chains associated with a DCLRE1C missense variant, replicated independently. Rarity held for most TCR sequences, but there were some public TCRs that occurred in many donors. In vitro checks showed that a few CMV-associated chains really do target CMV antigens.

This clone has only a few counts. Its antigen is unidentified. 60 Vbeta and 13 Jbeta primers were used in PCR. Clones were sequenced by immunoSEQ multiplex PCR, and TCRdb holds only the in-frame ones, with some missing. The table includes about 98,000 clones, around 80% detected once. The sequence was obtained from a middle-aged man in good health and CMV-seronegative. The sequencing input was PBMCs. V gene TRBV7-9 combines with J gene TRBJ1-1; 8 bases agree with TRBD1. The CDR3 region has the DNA TGTGCCAGCAGCTTCAGGGGGCACACTGAAGCTTTCTTT. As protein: CASSFRGHTEAFF.